One sample yielded the 3 T cell receptor beta chains listed below, sequenced in a study of vaccination and CD4 T cells after COVID-19. Treatment described: roughly ten-day PBMC culture with coronavirus spike peptide pools or control peptides (ViraFEST assay). The Oncomine TCR Beta short-read assay generated sequence data from the DNA of cultured CD4+ T cells. A single record per CDR3 protein comes from TCRdb applying MiXCR to the PCR reads. Of just under 20,000 distinct CDR3 sequences listed, about 51% are singletons. No antigen has been assigned to these receptors. Sequenced sample: CD4+ T cells from blood, cultured in vitro. Source of these receptors: a human donor who had recovered from COVID-19.

The CDR3 region is CASSGRLGGGPDTQYF. The CDR3, as DNA: TGTGCCAGCAGTGGTCGACTAGGGGGTGGCCCAGATACGCAGTATTTT. The gene calls are TRBV2 and TRBJ2-3, with D perhaps given as TRBD1 or TRBD2 (6 bases each). CDR1 SNHLY and CDR2 FYNNEI come from the germline V gene. This CDR3 is 16 amino acids long. Trimming stripped 4 bases from V and 4 bases from J, with 18 bases between.

This clonotype was found a few times. CDR3 residues: CSARDRTRTDTQYF. CDR3 coding DNA: TGCAGTGCTAGAGACAGGACCCGCACAGATACGCAGTATTTT. V gene TRBV20-1 combines with J gene TRBJ2-3; no reliable D call. Germline CDR1 is DFQATT and CDR2 is SNEGSKA (reference sequence). Trimming removed 0 bases from V and 1 base from J, with 8 bases in between. The CDR3 sequence is 14 residues long.

The chain recombines TRBV6-1 with TRBJ2-7; the match to TRBD1 covers 8 bases. Unmatched junction bases numbered 1, after V lost 6 bases and J lost 3 bases. Germline V gene sequence: CDR1 MNHNS, CDR2 SASEGT. The CDR3 has 12 residues. The CDR3, as DNA: TGTGCCAGCAGCGGACAGGGCTACGAGCAGTACTTC. Protein product: CASSGQGYEQYF.